The TCR beta chain under discussion was sequenced for a study of CD8+ T cells in alopecia areata. V dropped 5 bases and J dropped 3 bases, with 14 bases sitting between them. Germline CDR1 is PRHDT and CDR2 is FYEKMQ (reference sequence). The CDR3 consists of 14 residues. Overall study findings and caveats: Scalp sequencing also captures normal skin's resident alphabeta T cells. Under tofacitinib, fewer expanded CD8+ clones appeared among the top 100 scalp clones.

Treatment meaning: oral pan-JAK inhibitor, 5-10 mg twice daily. A FACSAria was used to sort CD4+ and CD8+ T cells. These cells came from PBMCs. Following extraction, RNA underwent reverse transcription to cDNA, which served as the sequencing template. Data came from immunoSEQ multiplex PCR; TCRdb stores just in-frame clones and leaves some out. The table shows approximately 140,000 clones, with roughly four fifths occurring only once. About this clone itself: Antigen: not known.

The V gene is TRBV13, the J gene TRBJ2-7, with D maybe TRBD2 (5 bases). This specimen consisted of CD8+ T cells sorted from blood, obtained at week 4, from a patient treated with tofacitinib. This TCR came from a human donor with alopecia areata. CDR3 DNA: TGTGCCAGCAGCCTACGGACTGTTGACTACGAGCAGTACTTC. Amino acid sequence: CASSLRTVDYEQYF.